Below, 23 T cell receptor beta chains from the same sample are listed, as sequenced in a study of control samples from healthy donors and cancer patients. Sequenced by immunoSEQ multiplex PCR; TCRdb stores in-frame clones only, minus some. The sample contains about 150,000 clones, about 94% of which appear only once. The sample was blood. These receptors were taken from a woman aged 40 to 50 in good health.

The genes are TRBV9 and TRBJ1-1, with 7 nucleotides matching TRBD1. Germline CDR1 is SGDLS and CDR2 is YYNGEE. V was clipped by 3 bases and J by 5 bases; unmatched bases: 16. The CDR3 runs to 17 residues. The CDR3: CASSETGATAPGTEAFF. The DNA of the CDR3 is TGTGCCAGCAGCGAAACAGGGGCGACAGCTCCGGGGACTGAAGCTTTCTTT.

The chain has TRBV4-1 and TRBJ1-2; D remains ambiguous. The germline V gene has CDR1 MGHRA and CDR2 YSYEKL. The length of the CDR3 is 15 residues. The ends were cut back, 0 bases at V and 4 bases at J, with 12 bases in the middle. CDR3 DNA: TGCGCCAGCAGCCAAGATGTGGGGTTTTCCTATGGCTACACCTTC. It codes for CASSQDVGFSYGYTF.

The V gene is TRBV18, the J gene TRBJ1-1; 8 bases match TRBD1. The germline V gene has CDR1 KGHSH and CDR2 LQKENI. CDR3 length equals 14 residues. With V trimmed by 4 bases and J by 7 bases, 8 bases remained unmatched. The CDR3 sequence: CASSRASTGDEAFF. The CDR3 DNA is TGTGCCAGCTCACGGGCGTCGACAGGGGATGAAGCTTTCTTT.

This rearrangement joins TRBV6-6 to TRBJ1-2; D may be TRBD1 (6 bases). The ends were cut back, 6 bases at V and 5 bases at J, with 16 bases in the middle. Germline assignment: CDR1 MNHNY and CDR2 SVGAGI (reference sequence). The CDR3 is made up of 14 amino acids. In DNA, the CDR3 is TGTGCCAGCAGCTCCACAGGGCGCCTTTATGGCTACACCTTC. Translated, it gives CASSSTGRLYGYTF.

CDR3 region: CSGGQGQETQYF. CDR3 nucleotides: TGCAGCGGCGGACAGGGGCAAGAGACCCAGTACTTC. V usage is TRBV29-1 and J usage is TRBJ2-5; 9 bases line up with TRBD1. The CDR3 contains 12 residues. With 7 bases clipped from V and 2 bases from J, the junction kept 2 bases outside the gene matches. The V gene's germline CDR1 is SQVTM and CDR2 ANQGSEA. Full variable domain (rest looked up from reference TRBV29-1 and TRBJ2-5): SAVISQKPSRDICQRGTSLTIQCQVDSQVTMMFWYRQQPGQSLTLIATANQGSEATYESGFVIDKFPISRPNLTFSTLTVSNMSPEDSSIYLCSGGQGQETQYFGPGTRLLVL.

The chain recombines TRBV4-3 with TRBJ1-4, with D perhaps TRBD1 (5 bases). There are 15 residues in the CDR3. V lost 0 bases and J lost 6, with 11 bases in between. Germline CDR1 LGHNA, CDR2 YSLEER. The CDR3 region has the DNA TGCGCCAGCAGCCAAGATCTGGGGCGCCATGAAAAACTGTTTTTT. This sequence encodes CASSQDLGRHEKLFF.

This clone was picked up one time. This chain links TRBV9 with TRBJ1-2, with D possibly being TRBD1 (6 bases). CDR1 is SGDLS, CDR2 YYNGEE, per germline. The CDR3 covers 15 residues. The V and J ends lost 0 bases and 0 bases respectively, with 9 bases between them. DNA for the CDR3: TGTGCCAGCAGCGTAGACCAGGGGCCTAACTATGGCTACACCTTC. The encoded protein is CASSVDQGPNYGYTF. The full variable domain, rest sourced from reference TRBV9 and TRBJ1-2, is DSGVTQTPKHLITATGQRVTLRCSPRSGDLSVYWYQQSLDQGLQFLIQYYNGEERAKGNILERFSAQQFPDLHSELNLSSLELGDSALYFCASSVDQGPNYGYTFGSGTRLTVV.

This clone was seen just once. V is TRBV11-2 and J is TRBJ1-6; D is ambiguous. V lost 2 bases and J lost 9, with 11 bases in between. Germline V gene sequence: CDR1 SGHAT, CDR2 FQNNGV. This CDR3 comprises 14 residues. The CDR3 region is CASSLHPSGSPLHF. In nucleotides, the CDR3 is TGTGCCAGCAGCTTACATCCCTCGGGTTCACCCCTCCACTTT.

The chain is built from TRBV19 and TRBJ1-5; TRBD1 agrees at 7 bases. With 9 bases clipped from V and 4 bases from J, the junction kept 9 bases outside the gene matches. Per germline, CDR1 LNHDA and CDR2 SQIVND (reference sequence). There are 14 residues in the CDR3. The CDR3 sequence: CASTRDSSNQPQHF. Written as DNA, the CDR3 is TGTGCCAGCACTAGGGACAGTAGTAATCAGCCCCAGCATTTT. Using reference TRBV19 and TRBJ1-5 for the parts outside the CDR3, the full variable domain is DGGITQSPKYLFRKEGQNVTLSCEQNLNHDAMYWYRQDPGQGLRLIYYSQIVNDFQKGDIAEGYSVSREKKESFPLTVTSAQKNPTAFYLCASTRDSSNQPQHFGDGTRLSIL.

The chain couples TRBV10-3 to TRBJ2-3; 12 nucleotides align to TRBD2. Per germline, CDR1 ENHRY and CDR2 SYGVKD. V lost 8 bases, J lost 3 bases, and 0 bases stayed unmatched. This CDR3 region has 13 residues. The CDR3 loop reads CAIGLAGTDTQYF. In DNA form, the CDR3 reads TGTGCCATCGGACTAGCGGGAACAGATACGCAGTATTTT.

The CDR3 nucleotides read TGTGCCAGCAGTTTCGGGGGACTTTACGAGCAGTACTTC. Amino acids: CASSFGGLYEQYF. The rearrangement joins TRBV6-2 or TRBV6-3 to TRBJ2-7, with a weak D call TRBD2 (6 bases). The CDR3 consists of 13 residues. V shed 4 bases and J shed 4 bases, with 11 bases lying between them. Looked up from germline, CDR1 is MNHEY and CDR2 is SVGEGT.

J is TRBJ2-5 and V is TRBV29-1, with D possibly being TRBD2 (6 bases). The ends were cut back, 4 bases at V and 5 bases at J, with 17 bases in the middle. The CDR3 consists of 14 residues. Germline V CDR1 and CDR2: SQVTM, ANQGSEA. The CDR3 region is CSVGSAGYDETQYF. The CDR3 nucleotides read TGCAGCGTTGGATCTGCGGGGTACGACGAGACCCAGTACTTC.

This chain uses TRBV7-2 with TRBJ2-1; no reliable D call. The CDR3 runs 16 residues. CDR1 is SGHTA, CDR2 FQGNSA, per germline. V lost 4 bases and J lost 5, with 18 bases in between. As DNA, the CDR3 is TGTGCCAGCAGCTCAAAGTTCGGCGGAGCTGACAATGAGCAGTTCTTC. This translates into CASSSKFGGADNEQFF.

V is TRBV11-1 and J is TRBJ1-1; a possible D gene is TRBD1 (5 bases). The V gene's germline CDR1 is SGHAT and CDR2 FQDESV (reference sequence). The CDR3 consists of 14 residues. Deletions cut 2 bases from V and 5 bases from J, with 12 bases between. This chain's CDR3 is CASSLSGRGTEAFF. Written as DNA, the CDR3 is TGTGCCAGCAGCTTATCAGGGAGGGGAACTGAAGCTTTCTTT.

The rearrangement links TRBV7-9 to TRBJ1-2; D not certain. Germline values: CDR1 SEHNR, CDR2 FQNEAQ (reference sequence). The V end was cut by 1 base, the J end by 4 bases, with 10 bases between. CDR3 length: 14 amino acids. The CDR3 nucleotides are TGTGCCAGCAGCTTAGGCGAGTCCCTCTATGGCTACACCTTC. Its protein is CASSLGESLYGYTF.

The V call is TRBV5-4, the J call TRBJ1-3; D is unresolved. V was clipped by 0 bases and J by 2 bases, with 6 bases between them. This CDR3 is built from 14 residues. Per germline, CDR1 SGHNT and CDR2 YYREEE (reference sequence). The CDR3 nucleotides are TGTGCCAGCAGCTTGGGACTGCCTGGAAACACCATATATTTT. Its translation is CASSLGLPGNTIYF.

The J gene is TRBJ2-7, the V gene TRBV4-2; possibly TRBD1 for D (5 bases). The ends were cut back, 0 bases at V and 3 bases at J, with 9 bases in the middle. Germline CDR1 reads LGHNA; CDR2 reads YNFKEQ. This CDR3 has 14 residues. CDR3 region: CASSQEGHFYEQYF. CDR3 nucleotides: TGTGCCAGCAGCCAAGAAGGACATTTCTACGAGCAGTACTTC.

The chain recombines TRBV13 with TRBJ2-3; D is possibly TRBD2 (5 bases). Germline V gene lookup returns CDR1 PRHDT and CDR2 FYEKMQ (reference sequence). Trimming removed 6 bases from V and 1 base from J, with 11 bases in between. The CDR3 is 14 residues long. DNA of the CDR3: TGTGCCAGCAGGCTGGCGGGTCGCACAGATACGCAGTATTTT. It encodes CASRLAGRTDTQYF.

The V and J genes are TRBV5-5 and TRBJ2-7, with D tentatively TRBD1 (6 bases). Trimming removed 2 bases from V and 0 bases from J, with 12 bases in between. This CDR3 comprises 15 residues. The germline V gene encodes CDR1 SGHKS and CDR2 YYEKEE (reference sequence). CDR3 amino acids: CASSFYGDTSYEQYF. The CDR3 DNA reads TGTGCCAGCAGCTTTTATGGGGACACCTCCTACGAGCAGTACTTC.

V usage is TRBV3-1 (or the pseudogene TRBV3-2) and J usage is TRBJ2-5; a possible D gene is TRBD2 (5 bases). Trimming took off 1 base at V and 2 bases at J, with 11 bases between the two ends. The V gene's germline CDR1 is LGHDT and CDR2 YNNKEL (reference sequence). This CDR3 is built from 15 residues. The CDR3 reads CASSQGSGEQETQYF. The CDR3 DNA is TGTGCCAGCAGCCAAGGTTCTGGGGAGCAAGAGACCCAGTACTTC.

As to this clone: Its ends do not fully match the called genes, so a read error is possible. This same CDR3 is encoded by further DNA sequences in the sample. This sequence joins TRBV5-8 and TRBJ2-3; 7 bases are a match to TRBD2. This CDR3 has 15 amino acids. CDR1 and CDR2 (germline): SGHTS, YDEGEE. In DNA, the CDR3 is TGTGCCAGCAGCTTGTTGGGGGGGAGCACGGATACGCAGTATTTT. Translating gives CASSLLGGSTDTQYF. The full variable domain, its missing parts supplied by reference TRBV5-8 and TRBJ2-3, is EAGVTQSPTHLIKTRGQQATLRCSPISGHTSVYWYQQALGLGLQFLLWYDEGEERNRGNFPPRFSGRQFPNYSSELNVNALELEDSALYLCASSLLGGSTDTQYFGPGTRLTVL.

This clone occurred once. Other DNA sequences of this sample code for an identical CDR3. The chain couples TRBV12-3 or TRBV12-4 to TRBJ2-5, with no clear D. Trimming removed 3 bases from V and 5 bases from J, with 7 bases in between. This CDR3 is built from 12 residues. The CDR3 DNA sequence: TGTGCCAGCAGTTTGTCTCGGGAGACCCAGTACTTC. It yields the protein CASSLSRETQYF.

The chain recombines TRBV5-1 with TRBJ1-3; D not resolved. This CDR3 is built from 13 residues. The V and J ends lost 3 bases and 7 bases respectively, with 11 bases between them. CDR1 is SGHRS and CDR2 is YFSETQ in the germline V gene. The CDR3 loop is CASSYDLGNTIYF. For the CDR3, the DNA is TGCGCCAGCAGCTACGACCTAGGGAACACCATATATTTT.